This note documents a single TCR beta chain sequence. The target antigen is unknown. This specimen comes from a study of PD-L1 blockade in urothelial cancer. About the study: The patients first took atezolizumab in about 2014, receiving 1,200 mg intravenously every 3 weeks. Male patients with bladder-origin urothelial cancer numbered about 90% of the 29. Findings and caveats of the study: Better survival was forecast by a pretreatment blood TCR clonality below the median.

The trim removed 6 bases at V and 3 bases at J, leaving 5 bases unmatched. The CDR3 consists of 13 residues. CDR1 is SNHLY and CDR2 is FYNNEI in the germline V gene. Data came from immunoSEQ multiplex PCR; TCRdb stores just in-frame clones and leaves some out. Here the sample spans around 71,000 clones, 85% being singletons. Time point specified: pretreatment peripheral blood. Samples spanned pretreatment and treatment, with 1 to 8 time points per patient. This sequence was found in a man aged 35 to 55 with urothelial cancer. The V call is TRBV2, the J call TRBJ2-7, with 7 bases matching TRBD2. The source was PBMCs, collected around atezolizumab (anti-PD-L1) treatment. The CDR3 DNA reads TGTGCCAGCAGGGCAGGGAGGGACTACGAGCAGTACTTC. Translated, it gives CASRAGRDYEQYF. Based on the CDR3 plus reference TRBV2 and TRBJ2-7, the full variable domain is EPEVTQTPSHQVTQMGQEVILRCVPISNHLYFYWYRQILGQKVEFLVSFYNNEISEKSEIFDDQFSVERPDGSNFTLKIRSTKLEDSAMYFCASRAGRDYEQYFGPGTRLTVT.